This TCR beta chain was identified in a study of radiation and T cells in renal cell carcinoma. Germline lookup yields CDR1 DFQATT and CDR2 SNEGSKA (reference sequence). Trimming pared 5 bases from V and 6 bases from J, leaving 6 bases between. The CDR3 loop spans 10 amino acids. Regarding this clone: The same CDR3 also results from other DNA sequences found in this sample.

Data came from immunoSEQ multiplex PCR; TCRdb stores just in-frame clones and leaves some out. Here the sample spans 18,000 or so clones, about 60% being singletons. The treatment denotes: treatment-naive control, cytoreductive nephrectomy. The receptor comes from a man aged 50 or older with renal cell carcinoma. The sample was tumor tissue, taken from a patient whose treatment was nephrectomy without radiotherapy. V usage is TRBV20-1 and J usage is TRBJ2-3; weak D call: TRBD1 (5 bases). Here the CDR3 reads CSADSDTQYF. In DNA, the CDR3 is TGCAGTGCTGACAGCGATACGCAGTATTTT.